The clone carrying this T cell receptor (beta chain) was seen ten or more times. Its antigen is not identified. The sample is drawn from a study of T cells after yellow fever vaccination. Study at large: Fractions containing few cells were prepared with SMART-Seq v4 Ultra Low Input. Study conclusions and caveats: Contamination of FACS-sorted repertoires by abundant clonotypes from the bulk population could occur.

V gave up 0 bases and J gave up 0 bases, with 15 bases separating them. CDR3 size: 17 residues. The V gene's germline CDR1 is SGHRS and CDR2 YFSETQ. TCRdb reanalysed the 5' RACE reads using MiXCR and keeps one entry per CDR3 protein. The sample shows nearly 300,000 distinct CDR3 sequences, around 10% of them seen only once. This sequence originates from a man younger than 30 who received the YFV17D yellow fever vaccine. V and J are TRBV5-1 and TRBJ1-1, with TRBD1 as a possible D gene (5 bases). This material consisted of CD4+ T cells sorted from PBMCs, taken 5 days after the yellow fever booster vaccination. CDR3 sequence: CASSLGQLLSLNTEAFF. CDR3 coding DNA: TGCGCCAGCAGCTTGGGACAGCTACTCTCTCTGAACACTGAAGCTTTCTTT.